This T cell receptor (beta chain) derives from a study of human T cells and chemical hapten exposure. Study-level background: The study enrolled mostly female patients with alopecia areata, totalis or universalis.

Documented time point: pre-sensitization, week 0. Treatment of the sample: therapeutic diphenylcyclopropenone sensitization with weekly scalp DPC. Ahead of each patch test application, blood was drawn. CDR3 length: 15 amino acids. The V gene lost 8 bases and the J gene lost 3 bases, with 20 bases spanning the gap. It was the library that attached unique molecular identifiers to individual cDNA molecules. Per the original methods: There were a median of approximately 96,000 TCRs per sample, with a range from roughly 23,224 to 690,600. TCRdb processed the RACE reads anew with MiXCR; each CDR3 protein has one entry. TCRdb assigned the V and J calls; the authors' analysis was not used. The table lists a few hundred thousand distinct CDR3 sequences, approximately 8.6% of them singletons, with approximately 2.3% in the top ten. In its sample, this clonotype was seen many times.

The rearrangement joins TRBV12-3 or TRBV12-4 to TRBJ2-7, with TRBD1 as a possible D gene (5 bases). The sample in question was whole blood, obtained in connection with sensitization to the hapten diphenylcyclopropenone (DPC). The clonotype originates from a middle-aged woman with alopecia areata. Some clones in this sample may be carry-over from other donors' samples. The CDR3 DNA reads as TGTGCCAGCTCGAGCGCAGGGCCAGCCGTCTACGAGCAGTACTTC. It codes for CASSSAGPAVYEQYF.